A selection of T cell receptor beta chains follows, all from one sample in a study of T cells in narcolepsy. Method: immunoSEQ multiplex PCR; TCRdb's copy keeps in-frame clones and lacks some. This table has tens of thousands of clones, around 79% appearing once. Sequenced: CD45RA- memory CD4+ T cells from PBMCs. All receptors derive from a human donor with narcolepsy. Both conserved end residues are part of each CDR3. The D gene is left open where the match is weak. Expanded clones are given a class, and other clones once, few, many or no size at all.

j_gene,abundance,v_gene,d_gene,CDR3aa,CDR3nt
TRBJ1-3,-,TRBV5-1,-,CASRPAVGSGNTIYF,TGCGCCAGCAGGCCCGCAGTGGGGTCTGGAAACACCATATATTTT
TRBJ1-1,-,TRBV19,TRBD1,CASIGTGSSEAFF,TGTGCCAGTATTGGGACAGGGAGCTCTGAAGCTTTCTTT
TRBJ2-7,-,TRBV18,-,CASSPAPGGVFEQYF,TGTGCCAGCTCACCCGCGCCCGGGGGTGTATTCGAGCAGTACTTC
TRBJ1-4,few,TRBV5-1,-,CASSLDRVNEKLFF,TGCGCCAGCAGCTTGGACAGGGTCAATGAAAAACTGTTTTTT
TRBJ2-3,-,TRBV4-2,-,CASSQGLGDTQYF,TGTGCCAGCAGCCAAGGGTTGGGCGATACGCAGTATTTT
TRBJ2-3,-,TRBV7-6,-,CASSPWGTDTQYF,TGTGCCAGCAGCCCATGGGGGACAGATACGCAGTATTTT
TRBJ2-2,-,TRBV6-1,-,CASSAGVSGTGELFF,TGTGCCAGCAGTGCCGGGGTATCAGGCACCGGGGAGCTGTTTTTT
TRBJ2-7,-,TRBV9,-,CASSRLGSSYEQYF,TGTGCCAGCAGCAGGCTAGGGAGCTCCTACGAGCAGTACTTC
TRBJ1-2,-,TRBV29-1,-,CSATRAVFNYGYTF,TGCAGCGCCACACGGGCGGTTTTTAACTATGGCTACACCTTC
TRBJ1-6,-,TRBV7-6,TRBD1,CASSLGQDFYNSPLHF,TGTGCCAGCAGTCTGGGACAGGACTTCTATAATTCACCCCTCCACTTT
TRBJ1-5,-,TRBV21-1,-,CASSKTGVSHQPQHF,TGTGCCAGCAGCAAGACAGGGGTTTCGCATCAGCCCCAGCATTTT